This T cell receptor beta chain was retrieved from a study of blood T cell repertoires in COVID-19. Study at large: Italy, Spain and the United States were the sources of the convalescent and acute COVID-19 samples. PBMCs, B-cell-depleted T cells, or T cells were the source of the cDNA or gDNA that made up the material.

Original processing notes: Amplification of reference gene primers provided the estimated nucleated cell counts. TCRdb's copy holds only in-frame clones and misses some; the assay was immunoSEQ multiplex PCR. That table supplies the V and J calls and clone size; D and trimming were determined from the DNA. Here the sample spans roughly 190,000 clones, 75% to 90% being singletons. Germline CDR1 SGHRS, CDR2 YFSETQ. V was clipped by 4 bases and J by 6 bases; unmatched bases: 12. This CDR3 region has 15 residues. The clonotype comes from a woman in her forties with acute or convalescent COVID-19. V gene TRBV5-1 combines with J gene TRBJ1-1; 7 nucleotides line up with TRBD1. Sequenced sample: peripheral blood. The CDR3 region is CASSGWTGEVAEAFF. The CDR3 DNA follows: TGCGCCAGCAGCGGGTGGACAGGCGAGGTGGCTGAAGCTTTCTTT.